This TCR beta chain was obtained from a study of naive and memory T cell subsets. The study's findings and limits: Naive repertoires, especially CD8, held a few larger clonotypes, possibly memory cells re-expressing CD45RA.

A note on this clonotype: The target antigen is unknown.

Trimming shortened V by 6 bases and J by 5 bases, and 18 bases separated the two germline ends. CDR3 size: 15 residues. CDR1 is MNHNS and CDR2 is SASEGT in the germline V gene. From the second PCR step, alpha and beta chains were amplified apart. The beta constant-region primer was an equimolar mix of two oligonucleotides covering TRBC1 and TRBC2. Nested alpha and beta constant-region primers with the SP2 primer drove four PCR rounds on ligated cDNA. TCRdb reanalysed the UMI-ligation and nested PCR reads using MiXCR and keeps one entry per CDR3 protein. The sample yields 120,000 to 150,000 distinct CDR3 sequences, 22% seen once.

The sequence was obtained from a human donor in good health. Sample: naive CD4+ T cells from blood. This chain connects TRBV6-1 to TRBJ2-3, with D perhaps given as TRBD1 or TRBD2 (6 bases each). In nucleotides, the CDR3 is TGTGCCAGCAGCACTACCATAGGGGGACTAGATACGCAGTATTTT. As protein: CASSTTIGGLDTQYF.